The T cell receptor (beta chain) described here comes from a study of shared clonotypes between healthy human individuals. Findings and caveats of the study: Collection of samples was limited to blood; tissue repertoires likely differ. For sorted subsets, rarefaction showed incomplete sequencing despite large depth.

Germline V CDR1 and CDR2: SGHAT, FQNNGV. Trimming shortened V by 1 base and J by 1 base, and 17 bases separated the two germline ends. The CDR3 totals 17 residues. On this clone: The antigen is not known.

The table came from immunoSEQ multiplex PCR; TCRdb's copy has only in-frame clones and leaves some out. This table holds approximately 720,000 clones, 72% found once. The sequence was obtained from a woman under 40 in good health. This chain connects TRBV11-2 to TRBJ2-7; the D gene is possibly TRBD2 (6 bases). Sequencing was done on a sample of memory CD4+ T cells sorted from blood. Subset of the sample: CD45RA-negative fraction. CDR3 residues: CASSLGLRGERSYEQYF. CDR3 nucleotides: TGTGCCAGCAGCTTAGGACTACGCGGGGAGCGATCCTACGAGCAGTACTTC.